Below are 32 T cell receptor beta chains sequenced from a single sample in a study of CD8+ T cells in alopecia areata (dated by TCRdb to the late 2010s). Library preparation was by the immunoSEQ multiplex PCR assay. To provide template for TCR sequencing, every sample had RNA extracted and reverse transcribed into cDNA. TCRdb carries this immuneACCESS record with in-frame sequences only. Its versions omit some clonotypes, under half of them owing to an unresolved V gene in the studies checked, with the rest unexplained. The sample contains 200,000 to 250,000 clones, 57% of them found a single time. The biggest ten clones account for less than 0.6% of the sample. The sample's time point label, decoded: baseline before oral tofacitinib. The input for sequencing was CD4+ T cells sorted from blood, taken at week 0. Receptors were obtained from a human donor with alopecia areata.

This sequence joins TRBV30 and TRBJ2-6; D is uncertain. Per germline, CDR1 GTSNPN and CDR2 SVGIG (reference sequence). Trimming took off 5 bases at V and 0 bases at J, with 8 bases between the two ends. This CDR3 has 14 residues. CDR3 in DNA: TGTGCCTGGGCCCGGAGCTCTGGGGCCAACGTCCTGACTTTC. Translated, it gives CAWARSSGANVLTF.

The CDR3 DNA reads as TGTGCCACCAGCAGAGCAGTAAATTCACCCCTCCACTTT. It is translated as CATSRAVNSPLHF. The V and J genes are TRBV15 and TRBJ1-6; D ambiguous. In germline, CDR1 is LNHNV, CDR2 YYDKDF (reference sequence). The CDR3 runs 13 residues. V was pared by 1 base and J by 7 bases, with 5 bases between.

The CDR3 loop reads CAIAGMEQETQYF. The CDR3 coding sequence is TGTGCCATTGCAGGGATGGAGCAAGAGACCCAGTACTTC. V and J are TRBV10-3 and TRBJ2-5; D might be TRBD1 (5 bases). In germline, CDR1 is ENHRY, CDR2 SYGVKD. Trimming shortened V by 9 bases and J by 2 bases, and 13 bases separated the two germline ends. CDR3 length: 13 amino acids.

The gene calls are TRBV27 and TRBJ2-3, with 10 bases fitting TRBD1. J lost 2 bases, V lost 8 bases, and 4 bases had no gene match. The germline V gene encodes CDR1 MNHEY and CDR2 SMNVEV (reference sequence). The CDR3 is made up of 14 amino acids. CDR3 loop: CASQTGGVTDTQYF. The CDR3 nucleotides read TGTGCCAGCCAGACAGGGGGCGTCACAGATACGCAGTATTTT.

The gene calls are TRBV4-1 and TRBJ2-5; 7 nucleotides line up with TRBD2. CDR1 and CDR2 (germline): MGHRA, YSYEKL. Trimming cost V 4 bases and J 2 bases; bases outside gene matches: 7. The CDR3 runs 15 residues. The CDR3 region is CASSRILALQETQYF. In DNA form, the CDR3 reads TGCGCCAGCAGCCGTATACTAGCGCTACAAGAGACCCAGTACTTC.

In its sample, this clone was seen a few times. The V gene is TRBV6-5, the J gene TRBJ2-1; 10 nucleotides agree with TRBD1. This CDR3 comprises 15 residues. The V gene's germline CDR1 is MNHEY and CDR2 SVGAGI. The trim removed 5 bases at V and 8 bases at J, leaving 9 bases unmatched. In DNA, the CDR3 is TGTGCCAGCAGTCAGGGACAGGGGCTTAGGGATGAGCAGTTCTTC. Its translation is CASSQGQGLRDEQFF.

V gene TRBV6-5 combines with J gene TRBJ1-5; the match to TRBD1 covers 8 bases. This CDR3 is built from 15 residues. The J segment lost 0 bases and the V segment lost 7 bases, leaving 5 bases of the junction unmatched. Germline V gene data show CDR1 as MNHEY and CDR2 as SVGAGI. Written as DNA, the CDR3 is TGTGCCAGCAACTGGGACAGGTTTAGCAATCAGCCCCAGCATTTT. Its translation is CASNWDRFSNQPQHF.

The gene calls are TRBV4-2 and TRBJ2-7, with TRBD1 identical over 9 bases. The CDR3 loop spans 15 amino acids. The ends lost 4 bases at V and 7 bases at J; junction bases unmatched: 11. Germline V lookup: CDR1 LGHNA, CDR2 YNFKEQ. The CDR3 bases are TGTGCCAGCAGCCCAGGACAGGGGCCAACTGGGGAGCAGTACTTC. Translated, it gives CASSPGQGPTGEQYF.

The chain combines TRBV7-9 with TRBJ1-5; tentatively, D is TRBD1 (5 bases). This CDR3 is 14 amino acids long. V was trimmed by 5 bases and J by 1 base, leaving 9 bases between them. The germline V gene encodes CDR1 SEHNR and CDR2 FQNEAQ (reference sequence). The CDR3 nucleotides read TGTGCCAGCAGCCCCTGGGACAGCAATCAGCCCCAGCATTTT. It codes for CASSPWDSNQPQHF.

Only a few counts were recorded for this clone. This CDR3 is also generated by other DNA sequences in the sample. As DNA, the CDR3 is TGTGCCAGCTCACCCCAGGGGGCGAACACTGAAGCTTTCTTT. Protein: CASSPQGANTEAFF. The rearrangement links TRBV18 to TRBJ1-1; 8 nucleotides agree with TRBD1. CDR1 KGHSH and CDR2 LQKENI come from the germline V gene. The CDR3 has 14 amino acids. V dropped 3 bases and J dropped 1; count of bases not matched to a gene: 1.

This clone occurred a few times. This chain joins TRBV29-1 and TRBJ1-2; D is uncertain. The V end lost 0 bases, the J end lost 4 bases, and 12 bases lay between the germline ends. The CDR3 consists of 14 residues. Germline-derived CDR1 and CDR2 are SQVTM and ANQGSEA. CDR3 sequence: CSVEDQEVGYGYTF. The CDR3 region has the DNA TGCAGCGTTGAAGATCAAGAGGTTGGCTATGGCTACACCTTC.

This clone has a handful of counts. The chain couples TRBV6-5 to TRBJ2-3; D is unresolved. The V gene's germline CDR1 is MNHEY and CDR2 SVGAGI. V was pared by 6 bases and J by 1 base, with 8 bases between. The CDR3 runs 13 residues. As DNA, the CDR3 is TGTGCCAGCAGGACAACTGGCACAGATACGCAGTATTTT. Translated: CASRTTGTDTQYF.

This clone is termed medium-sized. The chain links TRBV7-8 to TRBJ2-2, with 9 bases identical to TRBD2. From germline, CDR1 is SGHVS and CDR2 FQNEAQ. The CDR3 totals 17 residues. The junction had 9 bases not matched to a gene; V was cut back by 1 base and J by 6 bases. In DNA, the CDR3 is TGTGCCAGCAGCTTAGGGCGGCTAGCGGGAACAGCCGGGGAGCTGTTTTTT. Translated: CASSLGRLAGTAGELFF.

The CDR3 bases are TGTGCCAGCAGTTGGGGCGGGAGTACGTACAATGAGCAGTTCTTC. Translation: CASSWGGSTYNEQFF. The J gene is TRBJ2-1, the V gene TRBV6-5, with 7 positions matching TRBD2. The CDR3 has 15 amino acids. Germline CDR1 and CDR2: MNHEY and SVGAGI. V was pared by 4 bases and J by 4 bases, with 7 bases of the junction left unmatched.

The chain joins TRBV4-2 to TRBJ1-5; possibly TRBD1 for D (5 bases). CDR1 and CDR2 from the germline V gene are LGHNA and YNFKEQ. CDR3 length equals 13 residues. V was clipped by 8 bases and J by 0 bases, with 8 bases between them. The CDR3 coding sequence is TGTGCCAGCGGTAGGGGTAGCAATCAGCCCCAGCATTTT. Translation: CASGRGSNQPQHF.

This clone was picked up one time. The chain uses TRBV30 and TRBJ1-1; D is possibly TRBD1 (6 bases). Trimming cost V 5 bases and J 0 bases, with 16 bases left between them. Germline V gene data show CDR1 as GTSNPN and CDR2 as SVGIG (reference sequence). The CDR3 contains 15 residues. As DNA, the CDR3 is TGTGCCTGGGATACACAGGGCCTCTTGAACACTGAAGCTTTCTTT. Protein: CAWDTQGLLNTEAFF.

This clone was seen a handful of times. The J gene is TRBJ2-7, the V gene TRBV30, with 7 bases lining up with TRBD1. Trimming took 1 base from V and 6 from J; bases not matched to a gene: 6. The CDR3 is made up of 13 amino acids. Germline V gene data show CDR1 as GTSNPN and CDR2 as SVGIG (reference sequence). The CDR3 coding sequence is TGTGCCTGGAGTGGAGGGACAGCCCCCGAGCAGTACTTC. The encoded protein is CAWSGGTAPEQYF. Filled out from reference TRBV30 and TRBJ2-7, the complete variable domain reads SQTIHQWPATLVQPVGSPLSLECTVEGTSNPNLYWYRQAAGRGLQLLFYSVGIGQISSEVPQNLSASRPQDRQFILSSKKLLLSDSGFYLCAWSGGTAPEQYFGPGTRLTVT.

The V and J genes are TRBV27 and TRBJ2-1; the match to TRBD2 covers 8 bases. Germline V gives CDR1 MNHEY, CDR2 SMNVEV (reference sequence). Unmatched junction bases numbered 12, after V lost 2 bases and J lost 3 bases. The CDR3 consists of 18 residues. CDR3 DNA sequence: TGTGCCAGCAGTTTAGGCTTCCTGGTAGCGGGGAGCTACAATGAGCAGTTCTTC. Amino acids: CASSLGFLVAGSYNEQFF.

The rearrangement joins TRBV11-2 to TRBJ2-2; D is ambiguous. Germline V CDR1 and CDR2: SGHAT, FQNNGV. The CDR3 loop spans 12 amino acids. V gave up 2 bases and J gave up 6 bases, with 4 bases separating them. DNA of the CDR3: TGTGCCAGCAGCTTAAGTCCCGGGGAGCTGTTTTTT. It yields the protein CASSLSPGELFF.

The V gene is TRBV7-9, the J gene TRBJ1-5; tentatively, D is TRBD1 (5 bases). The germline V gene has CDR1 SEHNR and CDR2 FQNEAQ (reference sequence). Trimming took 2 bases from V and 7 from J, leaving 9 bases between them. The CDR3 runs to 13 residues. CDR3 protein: CASSLQEGQPQHF. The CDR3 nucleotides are TGTGCCAGCAGCTTACAGGAGGGGCAGCCCCAGCATTTT.

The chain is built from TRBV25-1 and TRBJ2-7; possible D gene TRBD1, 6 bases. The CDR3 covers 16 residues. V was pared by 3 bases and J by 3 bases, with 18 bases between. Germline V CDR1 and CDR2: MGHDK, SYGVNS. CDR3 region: CASSDPRDTGRYEQYF. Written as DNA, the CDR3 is TGTGCCAGCAGTGACCCCCGGGACACTGGGCGCTACGAGCAGTACTTC.

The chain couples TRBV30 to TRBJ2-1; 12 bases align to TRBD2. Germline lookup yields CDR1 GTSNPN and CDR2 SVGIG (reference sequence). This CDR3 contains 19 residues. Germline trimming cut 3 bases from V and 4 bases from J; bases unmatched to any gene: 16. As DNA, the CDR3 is TGTGCCTGGAGGACATCAGGGTGGCCTAGCGGGAGGGGGTACAATGAGCAGTTCTTC. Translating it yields CAWRTSGWPSGRGYNEQFF.

The CDR3 sequence: CASKQQILTGELFF. CDR3 bases: TGTGCCAGTAAACAGCAGATTCTGACCGGGGAGCTGTTTTTT. V is TRBV6-1 and J is TRBJ2-2; D is unclear. V lost 9 bases and J lost 5, with 16 bases in between. Germline V CDR1 and CDR2: MNHNS, SASEGT. This CDR3 region has 14 residues.

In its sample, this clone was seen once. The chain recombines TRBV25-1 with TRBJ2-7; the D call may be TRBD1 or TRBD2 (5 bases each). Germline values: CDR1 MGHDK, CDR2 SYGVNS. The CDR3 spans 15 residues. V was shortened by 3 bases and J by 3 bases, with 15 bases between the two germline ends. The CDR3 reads CASSDARQRVYEQYF. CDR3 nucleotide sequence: TGTGCCAGCAGTGACGCAAGACAGAGGGTCTACGAGCAGTACTTC.

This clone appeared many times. This chain's CDR3 is CASSVGDGSQPQHF. The CDR3 DNA reads TGTGCCAGCAGCGTAGGGGACGGAAGTCAGCCCCAGCATTTT. This chain uses TRBV9 with TRBJ1-5; the D gene is possibly TRBD1 (5 bases). The CDR3 has 14 amino acids. V was cut by 0 bases and J by 6 bases, with 10 bases left in between. CDR1 SGDLS and CDR2 YYNGEE come from the germline V gene.

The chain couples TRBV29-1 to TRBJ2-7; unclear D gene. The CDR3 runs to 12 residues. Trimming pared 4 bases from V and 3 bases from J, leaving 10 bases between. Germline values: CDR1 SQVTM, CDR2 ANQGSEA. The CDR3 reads CSVVRLDYEQYF. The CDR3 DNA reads TGCAGCGTTGTTCGATTAGACTACGAGCAGTACTTC.

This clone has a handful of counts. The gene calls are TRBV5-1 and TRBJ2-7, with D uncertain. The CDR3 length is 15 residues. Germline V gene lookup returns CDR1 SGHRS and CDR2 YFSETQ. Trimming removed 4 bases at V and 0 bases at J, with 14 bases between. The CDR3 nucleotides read TGCGCCAGCAGCCCCTTTGGCGGAAACTCCTACGAGCAGTACTTC. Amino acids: CASSPFGGNSYEQYF.

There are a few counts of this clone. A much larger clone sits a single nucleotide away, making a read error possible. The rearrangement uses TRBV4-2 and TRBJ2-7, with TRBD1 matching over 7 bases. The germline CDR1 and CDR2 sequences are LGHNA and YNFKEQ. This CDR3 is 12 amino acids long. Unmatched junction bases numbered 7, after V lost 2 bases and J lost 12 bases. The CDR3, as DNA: TGTGCCAGCAGCCAACCACAGGGGAAGGCGTACTTC. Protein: CASSQPQGKAYF.

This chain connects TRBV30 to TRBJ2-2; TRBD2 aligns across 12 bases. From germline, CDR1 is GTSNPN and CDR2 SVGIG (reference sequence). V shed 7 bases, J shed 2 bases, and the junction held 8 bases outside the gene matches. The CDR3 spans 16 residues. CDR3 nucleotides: TGTGCCTTTCAGACTAGCGGGGGCCTCAACACCGGGGAGCTGTTTTTT. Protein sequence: CAFQTSGGLNTGELFF.

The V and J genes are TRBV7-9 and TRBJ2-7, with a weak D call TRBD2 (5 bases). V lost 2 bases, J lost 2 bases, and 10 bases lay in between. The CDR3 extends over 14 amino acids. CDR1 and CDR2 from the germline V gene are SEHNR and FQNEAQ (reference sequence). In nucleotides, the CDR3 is TGTGCCAGCAGCTTACATGCTAGCACCTACGAGCAGTACTTC. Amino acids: CASSLHASTYEQYF.

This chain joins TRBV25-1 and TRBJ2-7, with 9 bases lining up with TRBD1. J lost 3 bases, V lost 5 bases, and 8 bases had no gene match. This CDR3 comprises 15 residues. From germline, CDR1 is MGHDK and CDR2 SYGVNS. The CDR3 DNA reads TGTGCCAGCAGTTCTTACCCGGGACAGGGCTACGAGCAGTACTTC. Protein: CASSSYPGQGYEQYF.

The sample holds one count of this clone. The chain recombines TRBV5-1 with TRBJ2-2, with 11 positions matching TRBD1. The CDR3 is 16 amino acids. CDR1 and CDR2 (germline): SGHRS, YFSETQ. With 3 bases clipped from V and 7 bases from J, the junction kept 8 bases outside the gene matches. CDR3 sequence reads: CASSSGQGAPSGELFF. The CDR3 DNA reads TGCGCCAGCAGCTCAGGACAGGGGGCGCCTAGCGGGGAGCTGTTTTTT.